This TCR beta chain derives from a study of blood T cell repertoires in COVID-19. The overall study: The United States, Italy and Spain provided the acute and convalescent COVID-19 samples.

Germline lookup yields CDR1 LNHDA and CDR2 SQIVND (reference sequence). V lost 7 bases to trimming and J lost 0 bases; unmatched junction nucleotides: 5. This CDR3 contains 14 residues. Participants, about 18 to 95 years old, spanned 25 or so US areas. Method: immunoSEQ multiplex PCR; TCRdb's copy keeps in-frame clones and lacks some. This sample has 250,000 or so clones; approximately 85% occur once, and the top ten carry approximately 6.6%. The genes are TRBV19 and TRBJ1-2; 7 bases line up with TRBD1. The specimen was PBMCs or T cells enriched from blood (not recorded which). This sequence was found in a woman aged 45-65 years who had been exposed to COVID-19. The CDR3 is CASNIGQANYGYTF. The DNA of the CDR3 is TGTGCCAGTAACATCGGACAGGCTAACTATGGCTACACCTTC.